These 10 T cell receptor beta chains were sequenced from one sample in a study of control samples from healthy donors and cancer patients. Profiling relied on immunoSEQ multiplex PCR, and the TCRdb table lists in-frame clones only, not all of them. The top ten clones hold over 15% of a sample with about 44,000 clones, about three quarters of them seen once. What was sequenced was formalin-fixed, paraffin-embedded tissue. These receptors were obtained from a male donor with melanoma.

This rearrangement joins TRBV27 to TRBJ2-1; 10 bases fit TRBD2. J gave up 2 bases and V 5 bases, and 0 bases lay outside the gene matches. CDR3 length equals 14 residues. Germline loops: CDR1 MNHEY, CDR2 SMNVEV (reference sequence). The CDR3 here is CASSGTSAYNEQFF. The CDR3 DNA follows: TGTGCCAGCAGTGGGACTAGCGCCTACAATGAGCAGTTCTTC.

This clone was seen only a few times. At the DNA level, this CDR3 is encoded by other sequences in the same sample as well. This chain links TRBV13 with TRBJ1-5; D uncertain. This CDR3 is built from 12 residues. V was trimmed by 0 bases and J by 6 bases, leaving 3 bases between them. Germline V gene sequence: CDR1 PRHDT, CDR2 FYEKMQ (reference sequence). The CDR3 region has the DNA TGTGCCAGCAGCTTAGGGGGTCAGCCCCAGCATTTT. Encoded protein: CASSLGGQPQHF.

The genes are TRBV7-3 and TRBJ2-1, with D possibly being TRBD1 (6 bases). The V end lost 5 bases, the J end lost 6 bases, and 17 bases lay between the germline ends. This CDR3 has 15 residues. CDR1 is SGHTA and CDR2 is FQGTGA in the germline V gene. The chain's CDR3 is CASSRSGARGNEQFF. In nucleotides, the CDR3 is TGTGCCAGCAGCCGAAGCGGAGCCAGGGGCAATGAGCAGTTCTTC.

The V gene is TRBV29-1, the J gene TRBJ2-5; D unclear. The CDR3 covers 13 residues. Between the trimmed V and J ends, which lost 4 bases and 5 bases, there was a span of 14 bases. Germline CDR1 and CDR2: SQVTM and ANQGSEA. The CDR3 spells CSVVDQIRETQYF. Written as DNA, the CDR3 is TGCAGCGTTGTAGACCAAATAAGGGAGACCCAGTACTTC.

This clone was found a few times. This rearrangement joins TRBV5-1 to TRBJ1-1; no reliable D call. The CDR3 runs 13 residues. The germline V and J ends were trimmed by 4 bases and 12 bases, with 19 bases remaining between them. Germline V gene sequence: CDR1 SGHRS, CDR2 YFSETQ. This chain's CDR3 is CASSEEAGTVSFF. In nucleotides, the CDR3 is TGCGCCAGCAGCGAGGAGGCCGGAACGGTATCTTTCTTT.

The CDR3 DNA reads as TGTGCCAGTAGTAGGGGAGGGGTTCGGAATCAGCCCCAGCATTTT. Its protein product is CASSRGGVRNQPQHF. V gene TRBV19 combines with J gene TRBJ1-5, with D possibly TRBD1 on 5 matching bases. CDR3 length: 15 residues. The V end lost 4 bases, the J end lost 4 bases, and 14 bases lay between the germline ends. Germline V gene lookup returns CDR1 LNHDA and CDR2 SQIVND (reference sequence).

This clone was detected once. The V and J genes are TRBV19 and TRBJ1-3; no firm D call. CDR1 and CDR2 (germline): LNHDA, SQIVND (reference sequence). The CDR3 loop spans 13 amino acids. Trimming removed 3 bases from V and 5 bases from J, with 8 bases in between. This CDR3 reads CASSIGSRNTIYF. CDR3 coding DNA: TGTGCCAGTAGTATCGGCAGTCGAAACACCATATATTTT. Looking up the rest from reference TRBV19 and TRBJ1-3 gives the full variable domain: DGGITQSPKYLFRKEGQNVTLSCEQNLNHDAMYWYRQDPGQGLRLIYYSQIVNDFQKGDIAEGYSVSREKKESFPLTVTSAQKNPTAFYLCASSIGSRNTIYFGEGSWLTVV.

The chain is built from TRBV28 and TRBJ2-2; D is unclear. The CDR3 loop spans 13 amino acids. Trimming took 7 bases from V and 2 from J, leaving 8 bases between them. Germline V CDR1 and CDR2: MDHEN, SYDVKM. The CDR3 spells CASIQVNTGELFF. The CDR3 bases are TGTGCCAGCATCCAAGTAAACACCGGGGAGCTGTTTTTT.

The chain carries TRBV3-1 (or the pseudogene TRBV3-2) and TRBJ1-1, with D uncertain. Germline CDR1 reads LGHDT; CDR2 reads YNNKEL (reference sequence). The CDR3 consists of 17 residues. V was cut by 0 bases and J by 6 bases, with 20 bases left in between. CDR3 protein: CASSQDPWTALTPEAFF. The CDR3 DNA is TGTGCCAGCAGCCAAGATCCATGGACGGCCCTCACTCCTGAAGCTTTCTTT.

In the case of this clone: The same CDR3 is also encoded by other DNA sequences in this sample. V gene TRBV11-2 combines with J gene TRBJ1-1; 7 bases agree with TRBD1. CDR3 length equals 16 residues. Losses at the gene ends were 0 bases for V and 5 bases for J; bases not matched to a gene: 9. The germline V gene has CDR1 SGHAT and CDR2 FQNNGV. The CDR3 reads CASSLDLGRGGTEAFF. The DNA for the CDR3 is TGTGCCAGCAGCTTAGACTTGGGCAGGGGGGGGACTGAAGCTTTCTTT.